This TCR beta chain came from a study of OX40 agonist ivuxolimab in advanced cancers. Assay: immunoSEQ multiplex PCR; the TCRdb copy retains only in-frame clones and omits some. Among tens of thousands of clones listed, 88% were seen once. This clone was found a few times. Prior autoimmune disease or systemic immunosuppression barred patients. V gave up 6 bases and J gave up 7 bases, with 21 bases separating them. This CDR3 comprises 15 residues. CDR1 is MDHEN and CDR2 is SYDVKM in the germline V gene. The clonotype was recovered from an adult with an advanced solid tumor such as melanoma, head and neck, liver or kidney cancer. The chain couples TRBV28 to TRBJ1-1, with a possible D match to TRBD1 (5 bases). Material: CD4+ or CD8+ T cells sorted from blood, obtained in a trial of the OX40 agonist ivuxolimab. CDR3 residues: CASRLQGGGSLEAFF. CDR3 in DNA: TGTGCCAGCAGACTTCAGGGTGGGGGGAGTCTTGAAGCTTTCTTT.